This TCR beta chain appears in the sequencing data of a study of T cell responses to AZD1222 COVID-19 vaccine. Study-wide results and limits: All repertoire sampling was performed exclusively after the peak T cell response.

A remark on this clone: What it binds is not known.

Pooled together were second doses at about 4 or about 12 weeks. The method was immunoSEQ multiplex PCR; TCRdb's version includes in-frame clones alone and lacks a portion of them. This sample has about 150,000 clones, with around nine tenths found just once. The V and J ends lost 5 bases and 3 bases respectively, with 16 bases between them. Germline V gives CDR1 SNHLY, CDR2 FYNNEI. The length of the CDR3 is 15 residues. This chain links TRBV2 with TRBJ1-2; D is undetermined. The starting material was peripheral blood, obtained 28 days after the second AZD1222 dose. The TCR originated in an adult who received the AZD1222 COVID-19 vaccine. Here the CDR3 DNA reads TGTGCCAGCAGTTACATCCGGAAGGGCGACTATGGCTACACCTTC. Encoded protein: CASSYIRKGDYGYTF.